Listed below are T cell receptor beta chains from one sample, sequenced in a study of technical replicates of blood from a handful of donors. This table comes from immunoSEQ multiplex PCR, and its TCRdb copy is limited to in-frame clones, with some not included. The table lists over 65,000 clones, around 97% of them singletons, with roughly 0.19% in the top ten. The sequenced sample was T cells isolated from PBMCs. These TCRs come from a human donor in good health. Both conserved end residues are part of each CDR3. The D gene is left open where the match is weak. The listing skips clone size in some rows; elsewhere it reads once, few, many or a size class.

CDR3 DNA	CDR3 protein	D gene	V gene	J gene	CDR3 length	clone size
TGCGCCAGCAGCTTGTCAGGGGTTGGGGCCAACGTCCTGACTTTC	CASSLSGVGANVLTF	NA	TRBV5-1	TRBJ2-6	15	NA
TGTGCCAGCAGCTTAGTCTATAGGACAGGCCTGACCTACGAGCAGTACTTC	CASSLVYRTGLTYEQYF	TRBD1	TRBV7-9	TRBJ2-7	17	NA
TGTGCCAGCAGCTGGGGGACTAGCGGGATTCAGAGCTCAGATACGCAGTATTTT	CASSWGTSGIQSSDTQYF	TRBD2	TRBV7-9	TRBJ2-3	18	NA
TGTGCCAGCAGCTGGACAGGGAATGAGCAGTTCTTC	CASSWTGNEQFF	TRBD1	TRBV5-5	TRBJ2-1	12	NA
TGTGCCAGCAGCTATGGACAGAACTCTGGAAACACCATATATTTT	CASSYGQNSGNTIYF	NA	TRBV5-4	TRBJ1-3	15	NA
TGCGCCAGCAGCTTGGCTAGCGGGAGGGCGATCGGCACAGATACGCAGTATTTT	CASSLASGRAIGTDTQYF	TRBD2	TRBV5-1	TRBJ2-3	18	NA
TGTGCCAGCAGTTACACATACAGGGGGCGAGACTACGAGCAGTACTTC	CASSYTYRGRDYEQYF	TRBD1	TRBV6-6	TRBJ2-7	16	NA
TGCGCCAGCACGACAGGGAATAATGAAAAACTGTTTTTT	CASTTGNNEKLFF	TRBD1	TRBV5-1	TRBJ1-4	13	NA
TGTGCCAGCAAGTACTCAGGGGAGGGGAGCGAGCAGTACTTC	CASKYSGEGSEQYF	NA	TRBV5-4	TRBJ2-7	14	NA
TGTGCCAGCAGTGATCCCATGGGGGCTAGCGGGAGGTACACCGGGGAGCTGTTTTTT	CASSDPMGASGRYTGELFF	TRBD2	TRBV2	TRBJ2-2	19	once
TGTGCCAGCAGTTACGATGGGCAGGGCCGAGGAGCTTTCTTT	CASSYDGQGRGAFF	NA	TRBV6-5	TRBJ1-1	14	NA
TGTGCCATCAGTGAGTCGATGAGACGGAGCTCTGGAAACACCATATATTTT	CAISESMRRSSGNTIYF	NA	TRBV10-3	TRBJ1-3	17	NA
TGTGCCAGCAGCTTAGATTTCGGGGGACAGCAGTTCTTC	CASSLDFGGQQFF	NA	TRBV11-3	TRBJ2-1	13	NA
TGTGCCAGCTTCCCGGGAAGGGTTACAGGCACAGATACGCAGTATTTT	CASFPGRVTGTDTQYF	NA	TRBV2	TRBJ2-3	16	NA
TGCGCCAGCAGCCCGGTAGGGGGTATGAACACTGAAGCTTTCTTT	CASSPVGGMNTEAFF	NA	TRBV5-1	TRBJ1-1	15	NA
TGTGCCGTTGGTTCCCGCGGGACAGCCTACGAGCAGTACTTC	CAVGSRGTAYEQYF	NA	TRBV19	TRBJ2-7	14	NA
TGTGCCAGCAGTAGGACAGGGAATAGCAATCAGCCCCAGCATTTT	CASSRTGNSNQPQHF	TRBD1	TRBV5-6	TRBJ1-5	15	NA
TGCGCCAGCGGCAGCTTTTCGGAGGGCCGGCTGGGGACCCAGTACTTC	CASGSFSEGRLGTQYF	NA	TRBV5-1	TRBJ2-5	16	NA
TGCGCCAGCAGCCAAGGAGGAGGGGCCAGGTACGAGCAGTACTTC	CASSQGGGARYEQYF	NA	TRBV4-1	TRBJ2-7	15	NA
TGTGCCAGCAGCGACGGAATAAACAGGGGGCAAGAGACCCAGTACTTC	CASSDGINRGQETQYF	TRBD1	TRBV9	TRBJ2-5	16	NA
TGCGCCAGCAGCTGGGACTCGGGGCCTGGAAACACCATATATTTT	CASSWDSGPGNTIYF	NA	TRBV5-1	TRBJ1-3	15	NA
TGCAGCGTTGGGGCTGGAACTTTCTACGAGCAGTACTTC	CSVGAGTFYEQYF	NA	TRBV29-1	TRBJ2-7	13	NA
TGTGCCAGCAGCTTAGTTCGGGGGGGGTTGGATACGCAGTATTTT	CASSLVRGGLDTQYF	TRBD2	TRBV7-6	TRBJ2-3	15	NA
TGTGCCAGCAGCTACCAGGGGGCCTACTATGGCTACACCTTC	CASSYQGAYYGYTF	TRBD1	TRBV11-2	TRBJ1-2	14	NA
TGTGCCAGTAGTATCCCAGGTGGGAATGAAAAACTGTTTTTT	CASSIPGGNEKLFF	NA	TRBV19	TRBJ1-4	14	NA
TGCGCCAGCAGCTTGGCTTCTAGTAAGACCTACGAGCAGTACTTC	CASSLASSKTYEQYF	NA	TRBV5-1	TRBJ2-7	15	NA
TGTGCCAGCAGCTTCTGGAGGACTAGCGGGAGGACAACTACGCAGTATTTT	CASSFWRTSGRTTTQYF	TRBD2	TRBV7-2	TRBJ2-3	17	NA
TGCGCCAGCAGCCAACAGACCTCCTACGAGCAGTACTTC	CASSQQTSYEQYF	NA	TRBV10-2	TRBJ2-7	13	NA
TGTGCCAGCAGCTTACGACAGGGTTTGAACACTGAAGCTTTCTTT	CASSLRQGLNTEAFF	TRBD1	TRBV11-2	TRBJ1-1	15	NA
TGTGCTAGTGGTTTGGTCCCGACAGGGTCCTCCTACAATGAGCAGTTCTTC	CASGLVPTGSSYNEQFF	TRBD1	TRBV12-5	TRBJ2-1	17	NA
TGTGCCAGCAGGCTCTGGTACCAGGGACAAGAGACCCAGTACTTC	CASRLWYQGQETQYF	NA	TRBV6-5	TRBJ2-5	15	NA
TGTGCCAGCAGTGCCGGACAGGCGCTCGGGAAGTACTTC	CASSAGQALGKYF	TRBD1	TRBV6-1	TRBJ2-7	13	NA
TGTGCCAGCAGTTTAAGCTCGCGGGAGGCGTACGAGCAGTACTTC	CASSLSSREAYEQYF	TRBD2	TRBV27	TRBJ2-7	15	NA
TGTGCCAGCAGCTTAGTAGGGGGCTCGTCGTACGAGCAGTACTTC	CASSLVGGSSYEQYF	TRBD1	TRBV11-3	TRBJ2-7	15	NA
TGTGCCAGTACCCTATCCGGGACAATTGAAGCTTTCTTT	CASTLSGTIEAFF	NA	TRBV19	TRBJ1-1	13	NA
TGTGCCAGCGGACTTAGGCCCGCTAACTATGGCTACACCTTC	CASGLRPANYGYTF	NA	TRBV28	TRBJ1-2	14	NA
TGTGCCAGCAGTGAGGCCAGGCTGAATCAGCCCCAGCATTTT	CASSEARLNQPQHF	NA	TRBV2	TRBJ1-5	14	NA